This TCR beta chain was sequenced during a study of tumor and adjacent non-tumor tissue in lung cancer. Study information: Patients comprised eleven to twelve adenocarcinoma, 2 squamous cell carcinoma and 1 small cell lung cancer. Study-level points and caveats: Compared with tumor, normal lung showed significantly lower TCR diversity.

The template was RNA from unsorted bulk tissue. As regards this clonotype: Antigen unknown. One end of the junction fails to match germline, which may point to a read error.

A modified ARM-PCR protocol with three rounds of nested PCR amplified TCRbeta. TCRdb analysed the multiplex PCR reads with MiXCR anew, one entry per CDR3 protein. The sample consists of 91,000 or so distinct CDR3 sequences, about 72% of them appearing once. The TCR sequence derives from a man in his fifties or sixties with non-small cell lung cancer. What was sequenced was lung tumor tissue.

CDR3 residues: CASCYDSNTEAFF. The CDR3, as DNA: TGTGCCAGCTGTTACGATAGTAACACTGAAGCTTTCTTT. The chain is built from TRBV6-6 and TRBJ1-1; D call uncertain. This CDR3 spans 13 amino acids. Germline V gives CDR1 MNHNY, CDR2 SVGAGI (reference sequence).